What follows are 20 T cell receptor beta chains derived from one specimen sequenced in a study of T cells after posttransplantation cyclophosphamide. The naive gate required viable CD3+CD4+ or CD3+CD8+ cells with CCR7+CD45RA+CD45RO-CD95-CD27+CD28+ phenotype. Only in-frame clones appear in the TCRdb table, and some are missing; sequencing was by immunoSEQ multiplex PCR. The repertoire has tens of thousands of clones, 90% to 95% of them found once; the top ten carry 0.1%. Sequenced: naive CD4+ T cells sorted from blood. These receptors were obtained from a man under 40 in good health and a related stem cell transplant donor.

For this clone: The same CDR3 arises from other DNA sequences in this sample as well. The chain couples TRBV5-1 to TRBJ2-7; tentatively, D is TRBD1 (5 bases). Between the trimmed V and J ends, which lost 0 bases and 2 bases, there was a span of 9 bases. CDR3 length: 14 residues. Per germline, CDR1 SGHRS and CDR2 YFSETQ. The CDR3 is CASSLESGPYEQYF. CDR3 sequence (DNA): TGCGCCAGCAGCTTGGAATCAGGGCCCTACGAGCAGTACTTC. Combining the CDR3 with reference TRBV5-1 and TRBJ2-7 gives the whole variable domain KAGVTQTPRYLIKTRGQQVTLSCSPISGHRSVSWYQQTPGQGLQFLFEYFSETQRNKGNFPGRFSGRQFSNSRSEMNVSTLELGDSALYLCASSLESGPYEQYFGPGTRLTVT.

This chain links TRBV5-1 with TRBJ2-7, with D possibly TRBD1 on 6 matching bases. The ends were cut back, 4 bases at V and 0 bases at J, with 14 bases in the middle. Germline lookup yields CDR1 SGHRS and CDR2 YFSETQ. The CDR3 loop spans 15 amino acids. This CDR3 reads CASSAGQTISYEQYF. Written as DNA, the CDR3 is TGCGCCAGCAGCGCCGGACAGACAATCTCCTACGAGCAGTACTTC.

The chain uses TRBV28 and TRBJ1-2; the D is unclear. The CDR3 covers 13 residues. Per germline, CDR1 MDHEN and CDR2 SYDVKM. V lost 3 bases, J lost 6 bases, and 11 bases lay in between. The CDR3 nucleotides are TGTGCCAGCAGTTTTTTAACTCAGGATGGCTACACCTTC. It specifies CASSFLTQDGYTF.

This chain joins TRBV11-3 and TRBJ1-6, with D possibly being TRBD1 (5 bases). Germline V gene sequence: CDR1 SGHNT, CDR2 YENEEA. There are 13 residues in the CDR3. Trimming pared 5 bases from V and 10 bases from J, leaving 12 bases between. This CDR3 is CASSLGGNSPLHF. The CDR3 coding sequence is TGTGCCAGCAGCCTCGGGGGGAACTCACCCCTCCACTTT.

The V call is TRBV5-1, the J call TRBJ1-1, with D perhaps matching TRBD1 (6 bases). CDR1 and CDR2 (germline): SGHRS, YFSETQ. This CDR3 is built from 15 residues. V lost 5 bases, J lost 4 bases, and 18 bases lay in between. The CDR3 region has the DNA TGCGCCAGCAGGGGGGATCCGACAGGACGCACTGAAGCTTTCTTT. Translated, it gives CASRGDPTGRTEAFF.

V gene TRBV11-2 combines with J gene TRBJ1-1; D not resolved. The germline CDR1 and CDR2 sequences are SGHAT and FQNNGV. This CDR3 region has 12 residues. The germline V and J ends were trimmed by 5 bases and 5 bases, with 9 bases remaining between them. DNA of the CDR3: TGTGCCAGCAGCCCCCTCAGGACTGAAGCTTTCTTT. Its translation is CASSPLRTEAFF.

This chain joins TRBV18 and TRBJ1-1, with unresolved D. Trimming stripped 2 bases from V and 3 bases from J, with 7 bases between. CDR1 is KGHSH, CDR2 LQKENI, per germline. The CDR3 covers 13 residues. CDR3 residues: CASSPGRDTEAFF. DNA for the CDR3: TGTGCCAGCTCACCAGGTCGGGACACTGAAGCTTTCTTT. Full variable domain (rest looked up from reference TRBV18 and TRBJ1-1): NAGVMQNPRHLVRRRGQEARLRCSPMKGHSHVYWYRQLPEEGLKFMVYLQKENIIDESGMPKERFSAEFPKEGPSILRIQQVVRGDSAAYFCASSPGRDTEAFFGQGTRLTVV.

J is TRBJ1-6 and V is TRBV25-1; 9 bases are a match to TRBD1. The germline gives CDR1 MGHDK, CDR2 SYGVNS. The CDR3 consists of 15 residues. Germline trimming cut 3 bases from V and 7 bases from J; bases unmatched to any gene: 4. DNA of the CDR3: TGTGCCAGCAGTGAGTGGGACAGGGCGAATTCACCCCTCCACTTT. This sequence encodes CASSEWDRANSPLHF.

V is TRBV4-1 and J is TRBJ2-3; D remains unclear. This CDR3 has 14 residues. V shed 8 bases and J shed 0 bases, with 12 bases lying between them. CDR1 and CDR2 (germline): MGHRA, YSYEKL. The CDR3 protein is CASGLEASTDTQYF. Written as DNA, the CDR3 is TGCGCCAGCGGGCTGGAAGCTAGCACAGATACGCAGTATTTT.

Comment on this clone: The sample carries other DNA sequences with the same CDR3. The chain links TRBV25-1 to TRBJ1-6, with 9 bases lining up with TRBD1. The CDR3 loop spans 16 amino acids. The germline V gene encodes CDR1 MGHDK and CDR2 SYGVNS. V was pared by 2 bases and J by 7 bases, with 6 bases of the junction left unmatched. In DNA, the CDR3 is TGTGCCAGCAGTGAAATAGGGGGGACAGGGAATTCACCCCTCCACTTT. Translating gives CASSEIGGTGNSPLHF. The entire variable domain, with the rest obtained from reference TRBV25-1 and TRBJ1-6, is as follows: EADIYQTPRYLVIGTGKKITLECSQTMGHDKMYWYQQDPGMELHLIHYSYGVNSTEKGDLSSESTVSRIRTEHFPLTLESARPSHTSQYLCASSEIGGTGNSPLHFGNGTRLTVT.

The chain uses TRBV9 and TRBJ2-3; 8 bases fit TRBD2. The ends lost 3 bases at V and 2 bases at J; junction bases unmatched: 2. The CDR3 totals 14 residues. Germline lookup yields CDR1 SGDLS and CDR2 YYNGEE. The CDR3 loop is CASSAGGTTDTQYF. In DNA, the CDR3 is TGTGCCAGCAGCGCGGGGGGGACCACAGATACGCAGTATTTT.

This rearrangement joins TRBV5-4 to TRBJ2-5; perhaps TRBD1 as D (7 bases). V gave up 4 bases and J gave up 3 bases, with 10 bases separating them. Germline V CDR1 and CDR2: SGHNT, YYREEE (reference sequence). There are 13 residues in the CDR3. CDR3 protein: CASSRRGEETQYF. CDR3 coding DNA: TGTGCCAGCAGCCGCAGGGGGGAAGAGACCCAGTACTTC.

V usage is TRBV7-2 and J usage is TRBJ1-4; D call uncertain. The CDR3 is 14 residues long. Germline V gene lookup returns CDR1 SGHTA and CDR2 FQGNSA. V shed 5 bases and J shed 2 bases, with 9 bases lying between them. CDR3 in DNA: TGTGCCAGCAGCCCCCGAGGTACTAATGAAAAACTGTTTTTT. As protein: CASSPRGTNEKLFF.

This clone was counted once. The chain uses TRBV19 and TRBJ2-7, with 9 nucleotides matching TRBD1. The CDR3 covers 14 residues. Per the germline V gene, CDR1 is LNHDA and CDR2 is SQIVND (reference sequence). The ends lost 6 bases at V and 3 bases at J; junction bases unmatched: 6. CDR3 in amino acids: CASRGRTGDYEQYF. DNA of the CDR3: TGTGCCAGTAGGGGAAGGACAGGGGACTACGAGCAGTACTTC.

The V gene is TRBV28, the J gene TRBJ2-3, with 9 bases identical to TRBD2. This CDR3 contains 18 residues. After removal of 6 bases from V and 1 base from J, the junction contained 14 bases not matched to a gene. CDR1 MDHEN and CDR2 SYDVKM come from the germline V gene. The CDR3: CASSRGGLAGEGTDTQYF. The CDR3 nucleotides read TGTGCCAGCAGCCGGGGGGGATTAGCGGGGGAGGGCACAGATACGCAGTATTTT.

The chain links TRBV4-3 to TRBJ2-1; no clear D. V was trimmed by 0 bases and J by 8 bases, leaving 11 bases between them. This CDR3 spans 14 amino acids. Germline V gives CDR1 LGHNA, CDR2 YSLEER. The CDR3 coding sequence is TGCGCCAGCAGCCAAGAAGCAGGATTGGATGAGCAGTTCTTC. It encodes CASSQEAGLDEQFF.

CDR3 sequence: CASSSGQGFGNTEAFF. CDR3 in DNA: TGTGCCAGCAGTTCCGGACAGGGGTTTGGGAACACTGAAGCTTTCTTT. The chain couples TRBV27 to TRBJ1-1, with 9 bases aligning to TRBD1. This CDR3 has 16 amino acids. CDR1 and CDR2 (germline): MNHEY, SMNVEV (reference sequence). V lost 4 bases to trimming and J lost 1 base; unmatched junction nucleotides: 7.

The rearrangement joins TRBV18 to TRBJ1-2; 7 nucleotides match TRBD1. CDR1 is KGHSH, CDR2 LQKENI, per germline. V shed 3 bases, J shed 5 bases, and the junction held 3 bases outside the gene matches. This CDR3 contains 13 residues. The CDR3 region is CASSPTGQYGYTF. CDR3 in DNA: TGTGCCAGCTCACCCACGGGACAGTATGGCTACACCTTC. Variable domain in full (rest from reference TRBV18 and TRBJ1-2): NAGVMQNPRHLVRRRGQEARLRCSPMKGHSHVYWYRQLPEEGLKFMVYLQKENIIDESGMPKERFSAEFPKEGPSILRIQQVVRGDSAAYFCASSPTGQYGYTFGSGTRLTVV.

The chain has TRBV6-5 and TRBJ1-4; D remains unclear. V shed 4 bases and J shed 10 bases, with 13 bases lying between them. This CDR3 spans 13 amino acids. CDR1 and CDR2 from the germline V gene are MNHEY and SVGAGI. Here the CDR3 DNA reads TGTGCCAGCAGTTCCGGAACTGCGGGAAAACTGTTTTTT. Residues: CASSSGTAGKLFF.

The chain is built from TRBV7-3 and TRBJ2-3; 8 nucleotides agree with TRBD1. This CDR3 is 15 amino acids long. Trimming removed 1 base from V and 4 bases from J; junction bases left unmatched: 4. Germline V gives CDR1 SGHTA, CDR2 FQGTGA. CDR3 sequence: CASSLNRGKADTQYF. The CDR3 bases are TGTGCCAGCAGCTTAAACAGGGGGAAGGCAGATACGCAGTATTTT.